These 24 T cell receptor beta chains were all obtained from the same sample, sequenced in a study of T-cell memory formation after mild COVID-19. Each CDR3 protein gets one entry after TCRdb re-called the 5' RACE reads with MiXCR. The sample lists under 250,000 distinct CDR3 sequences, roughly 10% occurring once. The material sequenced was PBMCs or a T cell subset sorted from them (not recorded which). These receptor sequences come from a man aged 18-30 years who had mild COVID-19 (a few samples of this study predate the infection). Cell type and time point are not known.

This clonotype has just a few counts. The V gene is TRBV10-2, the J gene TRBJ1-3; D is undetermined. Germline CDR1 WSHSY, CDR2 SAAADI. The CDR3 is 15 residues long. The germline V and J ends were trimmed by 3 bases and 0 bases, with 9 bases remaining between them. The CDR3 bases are TGCGCCAGCAGTGAAAGAGAGATCTCTGGAAACACCATATATTTT. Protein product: CASSEREISGNTIYF.

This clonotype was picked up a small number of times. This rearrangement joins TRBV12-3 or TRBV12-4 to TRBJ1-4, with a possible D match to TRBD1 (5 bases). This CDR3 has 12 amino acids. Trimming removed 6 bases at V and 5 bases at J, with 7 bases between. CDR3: CASSRQNEKLFF. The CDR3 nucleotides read TGTGCCAGCAGCCGACAGAATGAAAAACTGTTTTTT.

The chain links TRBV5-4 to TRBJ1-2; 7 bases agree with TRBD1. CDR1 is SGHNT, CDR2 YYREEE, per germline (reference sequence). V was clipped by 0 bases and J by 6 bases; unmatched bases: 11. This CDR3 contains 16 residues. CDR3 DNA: TGTGCCAGCAGCTTGGGATCTCCACAGGGGTATAATGGCTACACCTTC. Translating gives CASSLGSPQGYNGYTF.

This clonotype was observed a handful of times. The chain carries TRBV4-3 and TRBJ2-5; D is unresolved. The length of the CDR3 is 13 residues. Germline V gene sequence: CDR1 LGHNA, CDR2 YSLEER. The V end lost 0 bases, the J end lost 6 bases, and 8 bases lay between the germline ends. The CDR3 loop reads CASSQDRVKTQYF. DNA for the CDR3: TGCGCCAGCAGCCAAGATCGGGTAAAGACCCAGTACTTC.

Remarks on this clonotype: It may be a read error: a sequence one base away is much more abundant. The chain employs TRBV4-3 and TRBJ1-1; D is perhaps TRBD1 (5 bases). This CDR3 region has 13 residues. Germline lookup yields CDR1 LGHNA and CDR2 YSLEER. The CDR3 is CDSSQDRGTEAFF. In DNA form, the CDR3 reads TGCGACAGCAGCCAAGACAGAGGCACTGAAGCTTTCTTT.

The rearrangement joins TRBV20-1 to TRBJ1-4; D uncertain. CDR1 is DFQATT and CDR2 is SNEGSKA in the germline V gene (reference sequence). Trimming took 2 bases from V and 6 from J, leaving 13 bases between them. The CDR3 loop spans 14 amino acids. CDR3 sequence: CSARFGGQHEKLFF. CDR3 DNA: TGCAGTGCTAGATTTGGCGGGCAGCATGAAAAACTGTTTTTT.

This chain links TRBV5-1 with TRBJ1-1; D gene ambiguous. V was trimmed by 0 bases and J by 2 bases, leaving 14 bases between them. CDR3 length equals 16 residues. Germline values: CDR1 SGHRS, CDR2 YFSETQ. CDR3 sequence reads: CASSLGSARSNTEAFF. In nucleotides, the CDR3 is TGCGCCAGCAGCTTGGGATCGGCTAGGTCTAACACTGAAGCTTTCTTT. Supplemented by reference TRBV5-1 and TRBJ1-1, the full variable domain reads KAGVTQTPRYLIKTRGQQVTLSCSPISGHRSVSWYQQTPGQGLQFLFEYFSETQRNKGNFPGRFSGRQFSNSRSEMNVSTLELGDSALYLCASSLGSARSNTEAFFGQGTRLTVV.

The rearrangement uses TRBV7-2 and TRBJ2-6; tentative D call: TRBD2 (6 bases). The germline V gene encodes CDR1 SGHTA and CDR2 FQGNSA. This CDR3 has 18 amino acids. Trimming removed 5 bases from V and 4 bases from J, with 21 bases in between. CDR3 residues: CASSRRRGGPGGANVLTF. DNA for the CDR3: TGTGCCAGCAGCCGCCGGCGGGGTGGGCCAGGAGGGGCCAACGTCCTGACTTTC.

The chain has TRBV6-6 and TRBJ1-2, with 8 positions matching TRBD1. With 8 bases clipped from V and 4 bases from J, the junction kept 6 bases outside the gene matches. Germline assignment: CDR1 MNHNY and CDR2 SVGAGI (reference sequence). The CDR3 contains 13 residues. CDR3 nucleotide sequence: TGTGCCAGCCTTCCGACAGGGGTCTATGGCTACACCTTC. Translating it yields CASLPTGVYGYTF.

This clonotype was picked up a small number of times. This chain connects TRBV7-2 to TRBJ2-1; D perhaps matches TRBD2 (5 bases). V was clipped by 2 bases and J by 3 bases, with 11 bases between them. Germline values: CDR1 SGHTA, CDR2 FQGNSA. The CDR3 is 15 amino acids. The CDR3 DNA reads TGTGCCAGCAGCTTAAGAGCGGCGGTCTACAATGAGCAGTTCTTC. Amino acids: CASSLRAAVYNEQFF.

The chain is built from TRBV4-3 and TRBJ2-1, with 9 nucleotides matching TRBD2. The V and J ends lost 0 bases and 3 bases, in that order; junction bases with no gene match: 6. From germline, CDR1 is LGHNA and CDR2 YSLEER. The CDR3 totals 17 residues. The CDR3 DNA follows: TGCGCCAGCAGCCAAGATCCAAGGACTAGCGACTACAATGAGCAGTTCTTC. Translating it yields CASSQDPRTSDYNEQFF.

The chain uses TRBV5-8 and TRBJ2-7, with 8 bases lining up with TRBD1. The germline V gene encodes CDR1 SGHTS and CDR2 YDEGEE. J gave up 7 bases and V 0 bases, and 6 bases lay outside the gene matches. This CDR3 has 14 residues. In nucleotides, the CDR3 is TGTGCCAGCAGCTTGGGGACAGGGACACGGGAGCAGTACGTC. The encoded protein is CASSLGTGTREQYV.

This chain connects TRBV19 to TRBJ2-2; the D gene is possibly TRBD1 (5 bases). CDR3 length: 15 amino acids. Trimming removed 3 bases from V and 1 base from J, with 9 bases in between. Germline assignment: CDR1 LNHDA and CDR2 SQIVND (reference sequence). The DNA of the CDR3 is TGTGCCAGTAGTATTGGGGCAGAGAACACCGGGGAGCTGTTTTTT. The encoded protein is CASSIGAENTGELFF.

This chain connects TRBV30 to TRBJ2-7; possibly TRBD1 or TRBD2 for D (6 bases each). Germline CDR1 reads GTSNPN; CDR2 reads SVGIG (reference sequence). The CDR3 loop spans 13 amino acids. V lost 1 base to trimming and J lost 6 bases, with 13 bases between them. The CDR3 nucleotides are TGTGCCTGGAGTGGCGAAGGGGGGCGCGAGCAGTACTTC. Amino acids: CAWSGEGGREQYF.

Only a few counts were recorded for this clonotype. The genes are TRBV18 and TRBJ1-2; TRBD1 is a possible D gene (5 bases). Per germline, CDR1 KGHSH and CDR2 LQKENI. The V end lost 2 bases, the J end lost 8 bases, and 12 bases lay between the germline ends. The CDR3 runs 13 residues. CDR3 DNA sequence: TGTGCCAGCTCACCAGGGGACTGGGAAGGCTACACCTTC. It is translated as CASSPGDWEGYTF.

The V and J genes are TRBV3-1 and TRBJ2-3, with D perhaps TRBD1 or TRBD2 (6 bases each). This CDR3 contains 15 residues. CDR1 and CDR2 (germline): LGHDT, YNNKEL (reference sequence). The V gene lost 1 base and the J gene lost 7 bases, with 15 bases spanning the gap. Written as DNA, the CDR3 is TGTGCCAGCAGCCAAGCCCCGGGGGCGGATTATACGCAGTATTTT. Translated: CASSQAPGADYTQYF.

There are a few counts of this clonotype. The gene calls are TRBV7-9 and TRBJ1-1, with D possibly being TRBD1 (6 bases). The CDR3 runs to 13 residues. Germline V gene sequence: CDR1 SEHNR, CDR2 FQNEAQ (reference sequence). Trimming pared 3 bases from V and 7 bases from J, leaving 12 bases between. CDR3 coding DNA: TGTGCCAGCAGCTTTTCAGGGGACGATGAAGCTTTCTTT. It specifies CASSFSGDDEAFF.

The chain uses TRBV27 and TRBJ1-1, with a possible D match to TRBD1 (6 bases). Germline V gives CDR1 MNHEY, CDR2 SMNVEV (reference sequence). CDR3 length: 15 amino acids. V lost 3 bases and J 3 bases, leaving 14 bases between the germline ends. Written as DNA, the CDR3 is TGTGCCAGCAGTTTGACAGGAGACTCCTACACTGAAGCTTTCTTT. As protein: CASSLTGDSYTEAFF.

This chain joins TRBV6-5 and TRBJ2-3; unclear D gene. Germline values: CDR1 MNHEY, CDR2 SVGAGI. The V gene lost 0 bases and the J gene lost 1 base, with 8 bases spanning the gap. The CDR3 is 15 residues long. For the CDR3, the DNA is TGTGCCAGCAGTTACTCGTTGGGCCGCACAGATACGCAGTATTTT. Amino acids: CASSYSLGRTDTQYF.

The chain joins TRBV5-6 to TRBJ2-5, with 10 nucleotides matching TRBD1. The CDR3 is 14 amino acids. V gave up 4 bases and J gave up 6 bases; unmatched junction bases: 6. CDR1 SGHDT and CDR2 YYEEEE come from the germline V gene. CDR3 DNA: TGTGCCAGCAGCCCACGGACAGGGGGACAGACCCAGTACTTC. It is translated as CASSPRTGGQTQYF.

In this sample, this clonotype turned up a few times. The DNA for the CDR3 is TGTGCCAGCAGCTCATGGACAGACCCGAACACCGGGGAGCTGTTTTTT. It translates to CASSSWTDPNTGELFF. The V and J genes are TRBV7-8 and TRBJ2-2; D is possibly TRBD1 (6 bases). Germline CDR1 and CDR2: SGHVS and FQNEAQ. V was clipped by 4 bases and J by 0 bases, with 12 bases between them. CDR3 length: 16 amino acids.

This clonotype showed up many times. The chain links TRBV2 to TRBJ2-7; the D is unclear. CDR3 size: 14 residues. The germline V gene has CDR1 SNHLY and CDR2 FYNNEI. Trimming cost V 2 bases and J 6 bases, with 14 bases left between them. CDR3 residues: CASSERRAGPEQYF. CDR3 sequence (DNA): TGTGCCAGCAGTGAACGTAGGGCTGGTCCCGAGCAGTACTTC.

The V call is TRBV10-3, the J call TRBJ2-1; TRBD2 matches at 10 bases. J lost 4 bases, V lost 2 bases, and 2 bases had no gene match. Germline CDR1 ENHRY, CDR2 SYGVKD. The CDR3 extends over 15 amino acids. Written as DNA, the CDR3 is TGTGCCATCAGTGAGGGACTAGCGGAATACAATGAGCAGTTCTTC. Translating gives CAISEGLAEYNEQFF.

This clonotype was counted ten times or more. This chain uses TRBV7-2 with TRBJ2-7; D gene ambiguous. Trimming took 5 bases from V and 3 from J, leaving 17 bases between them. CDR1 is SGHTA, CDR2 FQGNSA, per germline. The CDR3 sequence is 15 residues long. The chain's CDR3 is CASSRDSVVLYEQYF. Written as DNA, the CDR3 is TGTGCCAGCAGCCGCGACTCGGTAGTCCTCTACGAGCAGTACTTC.